This T cell receptor (beta chain) derives from a study of neurological immune-mediated disorders. Notes on the study in general: The absence of any CDR3 amino acid sequence shared by expanded clones across subjects suggests that repertoires were private in all groups.

This clonotype was recorded many times. The antigen is not known. Germline trimming cut 5 bases from V and 4 bases from J; bases unmatched to any gene: 7. Germline-derived CDR1 and CDR2 are SGHRS and YFSETQ. This CDR3 contains 14 residues. In TCRdb, the 5' RACE reads were re-called with MiXCR into one record per CDR3 protein. Of more than 75,000 distinct CDR3 sequences listed, 10% are singletons. The TCR originated in a man aged 35 to 55 in good health. Sequencing was carried out using PBMCs. This chain links TRBV5-1 with TRBJ2-7; 9 bases agree with TRBD2. The CDR3 coding sequence is TGCGCCAGCAGACAAGCGGGAGGTGGTTACGAGCAGTACTTC. Residues: CASRQAGGGYEQYF.